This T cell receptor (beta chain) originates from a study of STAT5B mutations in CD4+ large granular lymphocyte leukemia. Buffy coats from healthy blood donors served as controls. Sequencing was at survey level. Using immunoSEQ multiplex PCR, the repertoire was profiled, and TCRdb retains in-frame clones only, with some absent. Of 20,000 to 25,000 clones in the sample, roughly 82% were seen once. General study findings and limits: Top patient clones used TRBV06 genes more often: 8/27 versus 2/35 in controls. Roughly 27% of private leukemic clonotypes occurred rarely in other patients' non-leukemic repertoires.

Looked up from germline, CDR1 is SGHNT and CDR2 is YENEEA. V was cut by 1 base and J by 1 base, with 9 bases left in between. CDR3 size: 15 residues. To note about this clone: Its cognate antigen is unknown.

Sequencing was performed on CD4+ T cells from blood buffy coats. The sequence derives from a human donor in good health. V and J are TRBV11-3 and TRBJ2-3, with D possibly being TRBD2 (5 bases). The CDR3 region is CASSLAGSGTDTQYF. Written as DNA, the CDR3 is TGTGCCAGCAGCTTAGCGGGGAGTGGCACAGATACGCAGTATTTT.